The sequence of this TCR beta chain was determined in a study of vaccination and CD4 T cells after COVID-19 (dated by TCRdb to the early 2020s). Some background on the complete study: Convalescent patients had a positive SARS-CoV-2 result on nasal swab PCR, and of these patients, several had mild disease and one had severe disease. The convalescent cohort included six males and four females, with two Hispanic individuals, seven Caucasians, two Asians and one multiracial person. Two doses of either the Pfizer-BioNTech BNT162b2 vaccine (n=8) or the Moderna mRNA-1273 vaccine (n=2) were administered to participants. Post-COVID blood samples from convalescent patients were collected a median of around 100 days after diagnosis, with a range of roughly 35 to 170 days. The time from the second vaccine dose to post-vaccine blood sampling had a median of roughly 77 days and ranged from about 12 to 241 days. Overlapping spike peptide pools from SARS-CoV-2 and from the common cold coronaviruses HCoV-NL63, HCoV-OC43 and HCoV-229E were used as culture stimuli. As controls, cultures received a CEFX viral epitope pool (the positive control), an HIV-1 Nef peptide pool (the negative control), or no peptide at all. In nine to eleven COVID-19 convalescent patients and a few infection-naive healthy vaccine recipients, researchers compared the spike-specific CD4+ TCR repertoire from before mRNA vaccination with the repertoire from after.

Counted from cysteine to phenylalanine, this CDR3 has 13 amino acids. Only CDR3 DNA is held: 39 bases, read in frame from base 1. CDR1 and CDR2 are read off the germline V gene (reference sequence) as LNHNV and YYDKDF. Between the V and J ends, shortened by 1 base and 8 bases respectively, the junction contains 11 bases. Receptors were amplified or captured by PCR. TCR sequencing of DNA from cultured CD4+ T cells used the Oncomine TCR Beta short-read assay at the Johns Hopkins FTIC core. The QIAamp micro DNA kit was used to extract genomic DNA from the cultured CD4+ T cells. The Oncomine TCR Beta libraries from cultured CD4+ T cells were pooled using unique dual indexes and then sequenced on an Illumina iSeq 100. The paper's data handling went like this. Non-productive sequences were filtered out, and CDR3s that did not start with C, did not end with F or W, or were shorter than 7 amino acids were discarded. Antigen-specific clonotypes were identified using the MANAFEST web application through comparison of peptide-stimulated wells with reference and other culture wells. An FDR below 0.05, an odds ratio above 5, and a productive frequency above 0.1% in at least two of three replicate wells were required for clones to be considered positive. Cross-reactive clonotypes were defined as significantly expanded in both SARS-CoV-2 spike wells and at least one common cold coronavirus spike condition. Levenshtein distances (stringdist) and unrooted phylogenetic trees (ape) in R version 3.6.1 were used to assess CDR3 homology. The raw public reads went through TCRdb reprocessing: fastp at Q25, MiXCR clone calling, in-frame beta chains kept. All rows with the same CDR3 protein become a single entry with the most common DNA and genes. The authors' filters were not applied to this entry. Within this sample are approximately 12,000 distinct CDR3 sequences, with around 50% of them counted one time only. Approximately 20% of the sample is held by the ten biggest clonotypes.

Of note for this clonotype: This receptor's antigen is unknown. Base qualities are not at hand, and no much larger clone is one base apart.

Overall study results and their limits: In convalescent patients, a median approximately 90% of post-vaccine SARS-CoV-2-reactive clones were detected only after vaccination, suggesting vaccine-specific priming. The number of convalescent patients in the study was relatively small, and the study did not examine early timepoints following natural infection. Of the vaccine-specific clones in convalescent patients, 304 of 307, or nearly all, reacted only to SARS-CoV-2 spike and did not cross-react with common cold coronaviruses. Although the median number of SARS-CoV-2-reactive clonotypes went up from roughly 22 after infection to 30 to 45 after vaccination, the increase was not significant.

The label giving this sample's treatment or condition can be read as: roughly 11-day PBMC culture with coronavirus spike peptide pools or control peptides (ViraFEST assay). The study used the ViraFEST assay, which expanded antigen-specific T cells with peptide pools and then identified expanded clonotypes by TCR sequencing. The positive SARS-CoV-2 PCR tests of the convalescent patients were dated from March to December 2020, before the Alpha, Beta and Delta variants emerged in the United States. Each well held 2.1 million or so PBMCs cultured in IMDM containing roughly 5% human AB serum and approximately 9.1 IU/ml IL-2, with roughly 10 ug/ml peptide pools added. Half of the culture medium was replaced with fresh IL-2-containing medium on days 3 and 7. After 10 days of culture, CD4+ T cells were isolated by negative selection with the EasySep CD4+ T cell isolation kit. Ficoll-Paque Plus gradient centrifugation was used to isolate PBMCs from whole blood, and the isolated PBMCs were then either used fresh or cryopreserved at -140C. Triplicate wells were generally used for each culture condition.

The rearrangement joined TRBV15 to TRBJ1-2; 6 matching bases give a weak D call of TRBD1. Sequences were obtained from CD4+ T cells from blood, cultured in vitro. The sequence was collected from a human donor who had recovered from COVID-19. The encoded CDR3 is CATSRGGGEGYTF. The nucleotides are TGTGCCACCAGCAGAGGCGGGGGCGAGGGCTACACCTTC. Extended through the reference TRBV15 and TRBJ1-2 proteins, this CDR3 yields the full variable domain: DAMVIQNPRYQVTQFGKPVTLSCSQTLNHNVMYWYQQKSSQAPKLLFHYYDKDFNNEADTPDNFQSRRPNTSFCFLDIRSPGLGDTAMYLCATSRGGGEGYTFGSGTRLTVV.